One and the same sample provided the 2 T cell receptor beta chains below, sequenced in a study of cytomegalovirus exposure and HLA in healthy donors. 13 Jbeta primers and 60 Vbeta primers were used for the PCR. Assay used: immunoSEQ multiplex PCR; TCRdb lists only in-frame clones, some missing. The sample has around 120,000 clones, 75% to 85% seen once; the top ten hold 4% to 4.5%. The sequenced sample was PBMCs. The receptors here all came from a woman aged 40 to 50 in good health and CMV-seronegative.

The chain joins TRBV6-1 to TRBJ1-2; D might be TRBD1 (5 bases). CDR1 is MNHNS and CDR2 is SASEGT in the germline V gene. Trimming removed 1 base from V and 0 bases from J, with 18 bases in between. The CDR3 spans 18 residues. In DNA form, the CDR3 reads TGTGCCAGCAGTGAAGTGTACGGCAGGGCCACCTCTAACTATGGCTACACCTTC. It encodes CASSEVYGRATSNYGYTF.

This clone appeared a few times. The rearrangement links TRBV2 to TRBJ1-6, with D uncertain. Germline V lookup: CDR1 SNHLY, CDR2 FYNNEI. The CDR3 loop spans 13 amino acids. Trimming removed 5 bases from V and 7 bases from J, with 9 bases in between. Here the CDR3 reads CASSLQRNSPLHF. The CDR3 DNA reads TGTGCCAGCAGTCTTCAACGGAATTCACCCCTCCACTTT.